A single sample is the source of the 25 T cell receptor beta chains below, sequenced in a study of T-cell reconstitution after alpha-beta-depleted transplantation in children. TCRbeta library preparation incorporated unique molecular identifiers. MiXCR, applied by TCRdb to the PCR reads, yields one record per CDR3 protein. This sample carries 25,000 to 30,000 distinct CDR3 sequences, about a sixth of them seen once, and the ten largest clones take around 35%. The specimen comprised PBMCs, mostly from graft donor cells, sampled 60 days after TCRalphabeta/CD19-depleted stem cell transplant. These receptor sequences come from a male patient aged 2-10 years who had a stem cell transplant for acute lymphoblastic leukemia, so the T cells may come from the graft donor.

This clonotype has more than one count but fewer than ten. The chain uses TRBV27 and TRBJ2-1; D ambiguous. Trimming cost V 3 bases and J 0 bases, with 9 bases left between them. The CDR3 is made up of 15 amino acids. Per germline, CDR1 MNHEY and CDR2 SMNVEV (reference sequence). The CDR3 region has the DNA TGTGCCAGCAGTTTTCGGATGAGCTCCTACAATGAGCAGTTCTTC. It encodes CASSFRMSSYNEQFF.

The genes are TRBV6-1 and TRBJ1-1; 10 bases match TRBD1. J lost 5 bases, V lost 8 bases, and 5 bases had no gene match. Germline values: CDR1 MNHNS, CDR2 SASEGT. CDR3 size: 13 residues. As DNA, the CDR3 is TGTGCCAGCCGGACAGGGGGGAGTACTGAAGCTTTCTTT. Amino acid sequence: CASRTGGSTEAFF.

This clonotype was found many times. This CDR3 reads CASRAAGSSQETQYF. CDR3 coding DNA: TGTGCCAGCAGAGCGGCCGGGTCTTCACAAGAGACCCAGTACTTC. The rearrangement uses TRBV27 and TRBJ2-5; a possible D gene is TRBD2 (5 bases). The CDR3 has 15 residues. Trimming stripped 6 bases from V and 2 bases from J, with 16 bases between. The V gene's germline CDR1 is MNHEY and CDR2 SMNVEV (reference sequence).

This clonotype was observed a few times. The rearrangement links TRBV10-3 to TRBJ2-3; 10 bases align to TRBD2. Germline V CDR1 and CDR2: ENHRY, SYGVKD. Unmatched junction bases numbered 5, after V lost 7 bases and J lost 4 bases. CDR3 size: 14 residues. This CDR3 reads CAIKAGGPADTQYF. In DNA form, the CDR3 reads TGTGCCATCAAAGCGGGGGGGCCGGCAGATACGCAGTATTTT.

This chain connects TRBV27 to TRBJ2-7; D gene ambiguous. CDR1 and CDR2 (germline): MNHEY, SMNVEV (reference sequence). This CDR3 is built from 15 residues. V dropped 0 bases and J dropped 6 bases, with 15 bases sitting between them. The DNA of the CDR3 is TGTGCCAGCAGTTTATCCACCAGCCCACCCGGCGAGCAGTACTTC. It is translated as CASSLSTSPPGEQYF.

This clonotype was found a few times. The rearrangement uses TRBV6-2 or TRBV6-3 and TRBJ2-5; a possible D gene is TRBD2 (5 bases). The V and J ends lost 0 bases and 1 base respectively, with 24 bases between them. The CDR3 extends over 20 amino acids. The germline V gene encodes CDR1 MNHEY and CDR2 SVGEGT. This chain's CDR3 is CASSYSIMRAVPEAQETQYF. The CDR3 nucleotides are TGTGCCAGCAGTTACTCGATAATGAGAGCGGTCCCCGAGGCCCAAGAGACCCAGTACTTC.

This clonotype was counted only a few times. The chain uses TRBV5-1 and TRBJ2-1; possibly TRBD2 for D (6 bases). CDR1 SGHRS and CDR2 YFSETQ come from the germline V gene. The CDR3 runs to 15 residues. The V gene lost 6 bases and the J gene lost 0 bases, with 13 bases spanning the gap. In DNA form, the CDR3 reads TGCGCCAGCACCTCTGACGGGAGCTCCTACAATGAGCAGTTCTTC. As protein: CASTSDGSSYNEQFF.

This clonotype occurred many times. The chain joins TRBV4-3 to TRBJ1-6; D perhaps matches TRBD1 (5 bases). The CDR3 spans 15 residues. Trimming took off 0 bases at V and 5 bases at J, with 8 bases between the two ends. Germline assignment: CDR1 LGHNA and CDR2 YSLEER. The CDR3 DNA is TGCGCCAGCAGCCAAGAGGGGGAGGATAATTCACCCCTCCACTTT. Protein: CASSQEGEDNSPLHF.

This clonotype was counted many times. The chain combines TRBV4-3 with TRBJ2-1; 12 bases align to TRBD1. V lost 6 bases, J lost 7 bases, and 4 bases stayed unmatched. The CDR3 runs 14 residues. Germline V CDR1 and CDR2: LGHNA, YSLEER. The CDR3 loop is CASRGQGADNEQFF. The CDR3 bases are TGCGCCAGCAGGGGACAGGGGGCGGATAATGAGCAGTTCTTC.

The chain has TRBV4-1 and TRBJ2-4; D uncertain. The germline gives CDR1 MGHRA, CDR2 YSYEKL. The CDR3 spans 14 residues. Trimming shortened V by 1 base and J by 3 bases, and 7 bases separated the two germline ends. The CDR3 loop reads CASSQGENKNIQYF. In nucleotides, the CDR3 is TGCGCCAGCAGCCAAGGGGAAAACAAAAACATTCAGTACTTC.

This clonotype turned up a few times. The chain couples TRBV6-1 to TRBJ2-7, with TRBD1 matching 10 bases. Germline values: CDR1 MNHNS, CDR2 SASEGT. V gave up 4 bases and J gave up 6 bases; unmatched junction bases: 6. The CDR3 has 14 residues. The CDR3 loop is CASSGPGTGVEQYF. CDR3 DNA: TGTGCCAGCAGTGGCCCCGGGACAGGGGTCGAGCAGTACTTC.

The table lists this clonotype with many counts. The V call is TRBV20-1, the J call TRBJ2-7; perhaps TRBD2 as D (6 bases). Trimming pared 4 bases from V and 5 bases from J, leaving 18 bases between. The length of the CDR3 is 14 residues. Germline V CDR1 and CDR2: DFQATT, SNEGSKA (reference sequence). The CDR3 region has the DNA TGCAGTGCTAAAGTGGGGGGTTACAGCCACGAGCAGTACTTC. Its translation is CSAKVGGYSHEQYF.

This clonotype was detected many times. The CDR3 sequence: CASSASGGPYNEQFF. The CDR3 bases are TGTGCCAGCAGTGCCTCGGGAGGGCCGTACAATGAGCAGTTCTTC. The chain links TRBV2 to TRBJ2-1; TRBD2 matches 8 bases. Germline V gene sequence: CDR1 SNHLY, CDR2 FYNNEI. This CDR3 is 15 amino acids long. V lost 4 bases to trimming and J lost 4 bases; unmatched junction nucleotides: 6.

This clonotype was picked up a small number of times. The genes are TRBV7-2 and TRBJ2-5; D unresolved. The V end lost 7 bases, the J end lost 3 bases, and 12 bases lay between the germline ends. The CDR3 is made up of 13 amino acids. The germline V gene has CDR1 SGHTA and CDR2 FQGNSA. CDR3 DNA sequence: TGTGCCAGCACCCAGGAAGCAAAAGAGACCCAGTACTTC. This encodes CASTQEAKETQYF. Together with reference TRBV7-2 and TRBJ2-5, the CDR3 gives the full variable domain: GAGVSQSPSNKVTEKGKDVELRCDPISGHTALYWYRQSLGQGLEFLIYFQGNSAPDKSGLPSDRFSAERTGGSVSTLTIQRTQQEDSAVYLCASTQEAKETQYFGPGTRLLVL.

The sample holds many counts of this clonotype. The CDR3 loop is CASSTGLTGEQFF. The CDR3 region has the DNA TGTGCCAGCAGTACTGGCCTCACAGGGGAGCAGTTCTTC. The chain carries TRBV28 and TRBJ2-1, with a tentative D call TRBD1 (6 bases). V lost 5 bases, J lost 10 bases, and 15 bases lay in between. Germline loops: CDR1 MDHEN, CDR2 SYDVKM. CDR3 length: 13 residues.

In this sample, this clonotype turned up a few times. This sequence joins TRBV5-1 and TRBJ2-5; the D gene is possibly TRBD2 (5 bases). The V end lost 4 bases, the J end lost 3 bases, and 13 bases lay between the germline ends. From germline, CDR1 is SGHRS and CDR2 YFSETQ. The CDR3 has 14 residues. This CDR3 is CASSEGPTKETQYF. CDR3 sequence (DNA): TGCGCCAGCAGCGAGGGCCCTACGAAAGAGACCCAGTACTTC.

This clonotype was counted between two and nine times. The chain uses TRBV9 and TRBJ2-5, with a possible D match to TRBD2 (7 bases). Germline CDR1 SGDLS, CDR2 YYNGEE. Trimming removed 0 bases from V and 5 bases from J, with 11 bases in between. CDR3 size: 14 residues. DNA for the CDR3: TGTGCCAGCAGCGTAGGAGGGGGGGCGGAGACCCAGTACTTC. This gives the protein CASSVGGGAETQYF. Combining the CDR3 with reference TRBV9 and TRBJ2-5 gives the whole variable domain DSGVTQTPKHLITATGQRVTLRCSPRSGDLSVYWYQQSLDQGLQFLIQYYNGEERAKGNILERFSAQQFPDLHSELNLSSLELGDSALYFCASSVGGGAETQYFGPGTRLLVL.

The V gene is TRBV13, the J gene TRBJ1-1; 12 bases align to TRBD1. The V segment lost 4 bases and the J segment 4 bases; nucleotides outside the gene matches: 10. The germline CDR1 and CDR2 sequences are PRHDT and FYEKMQ (reference sequence). This CDR3 region has 17 residues. Here the CDR3 DNA reads TGTGCCAGCAGCTCGCTTACGGGACAGGGGGCTAGCACTGAAGCTTTCTTT. Its translation: CASSSLTGQGASTEAFF.

The table lists this clonotype with a few counts. The chain links TRBV5-1 to TRBJ2-5; D remains ambiguous. CDR1 is SGHRS and CDR2 is YFSETQ in the germline V gene. This CDR3 region has 15 residues. Trimming left V 1 base short and J 1 base short, with 11 bases between. CDR3 nucleotides: TGCGCCAGCAGCTTGAGGAACTCCCTCCAAGAGACCCAGTACTTC. This sequence encodes CASSLRNSLQETQYF. Based on the CDR3 plus reference TRBV5-1 and TRBJ2-5, the full variable domain is KAGVTQTPRYLIKTRGQQVTLSCSPISGHRSVSWYQQTPGQGLQFLFEYFSETQRNKGNFPGRFSGRQFSNSRSEMNVSTLELGDSALYLCASSLRNSLQETQYFGPGTRLLVL.

This clonotype showed up many times. The chain uses TRBV7-9 and TRBJ1-5; 7 positions agree with TRBD1. The CDR3 has 19 residues. CDR1 and CDR2 from the germline V gene are SEHNR and FQNEAQ (reference sequence). With V trimmed by 2 bases and J by 0 bases, 13 bases remained unmatched. The CDR3 loop is CASSLLVDLGGYSNQPQHF. The CDR3 DNA sequence: TGTGCCAGCAGCTTATTGGTAGACCTAGGGGGCTATAGCAATCAGCCCCAGCATTTT.

Comments on this clonotype: Since a much larger clone is just one base distant, this may be a read error. This chain links TRBV11-2 with TRBJ2-1; D call uncertain. The J call may be in error: the DNA end matches TRBJ2-7 better. The CDR3 totals 18 residues. CDR1 SGHAT and CDR2 FQNNGV come from the germline V gene. The CDR3 DNA reads TGTGCCAGCAGCTTAGAAAGTCCGAGACCAACCGTCGCAAATGAGCAGTACTTC. Translating gives CASSLESPRPTVANEQYF.

This clonotype has a count of ten or more. V and J are TRBV5-1 and TRBJ2-1; D not certain. V was shortened by 0 bases and J by 6 bases, with 7 bases between the two germline ends. The CDR3 contains 13 residues. The V gene's germline CDR1 is SGHRS and CDR2 YFSETQ. The CDR3 protein is CASSLAGGNEQFF. DNA of the CDR3: TGCGCCAGCAGCTTGGCGGGCGGCAATGAGCAGTTCTTC.

As concerns this clonotype: No conserved phenylalanine or tryptophan ends this CDR3, so it is likely a read error. This rearrangement joins TRBV20-1 to TRBJ2-3, with 11 bases matching TRBD2. The CDR3 is made up of 15 amino acids. CDR1 and CDR2 (germline): DFQATT, SNEGSKA (reference sequence). V shed 6 bases and J 7 bases; nucleotides not matched to a gene: 12. CDR3 bases: TGCAGTGCCCGGGGGGTAGCGGGGGGGACGAATACGCAGTATTGT. Protein product: CSARGVAGGTNTQYC.

Many counts were recorded for this clonotype. The chain carries TRBV12-3 or TRBV12-4 and TRBJ1-3, with 8 bases fitting TRBD1. The J segment lost 0 bases and the V segment lost 3 bases, leaving 4 bases of the junction unmatched. The CDR3 runs 16 residues. CDR3 loop: CASSFGDRRSGNTIYF. For the CDR3, the DNA is TGTGCCAGCAGTTTTGGGGACAGGCGCTCTGGAAACACCATATATTTT.

This clonotype was counted a few times. The chain employs TRBV11-2 and TRBJ2-3; no definite D call. The CDR3 covers 13 residues. From germline, CDR1 is SGHAT and CDR2 FQNNGV. V was clipped by 5 bases and J by 3 bases, with 9 bases between them. The DNA of the CDR3 is TGTGCCAGCAGCCACGGACCTACAGATACGCAGTATTTT. Protein product: CASSHGPTDTQYF.